A selection of T cell receptor beta chains follows, all from one sample in a study of T-cell reconstitution after alpha-beta-depleted transplantation in children. TCRdb reanalysed the PCR reads using MiXCR and keeps one entry per CDR3 protein. The table includes a few hundred thousand distinct CDR3 sequences, 9.7% detected once. This specimen consisted of PBMCs from the stem cell graft donor, obtained from the stem cell graft. The receptor set was obtained from a human donor who donated a stem cell graft to a child with SCID. The CDR3 runs from the conserved cysteine through the conserved F or W. A D gene is named only where the DNA matches it firmly. Size is stated for part of the rows, as once, few or many counts, or as a class when the clone is expanded.

TRBJ2-7 | - | TRBV7-6 | many | TGTGCCAGCAGCCCGAGGGCAGGGAGCTCCTACGAGCAGTACTTC | CASSPRAGSSYEQYF
TRBJ2-3 | - | TRBV29-1 | few | TGCAGCGTTGTTTCCGAGGGAGGCACAGATACGCAGTATTTT | CSVVSEGGTDTQYF
TRBJ2-5 | TRBD1 | TRBV28 | - | TGTGCCAGCAGTTTAGAACAGGGGGCCTATCAAGAGACCCAGTACTTC | CASSLEQGAYQETQYF
TRBJ1-2 | - | TRBV4-2 | many | TGTGCCAGCAGCCAAGATCCAGGGCTATCTGGCTACACCTTC | CASSQDPGLSGYTF
TRBJ2-1 | - | TRBV2 | many | TGTGCCAGCAATGGGGAAGACAATGAGCAGTTCTTC | CASNGEDNEQFF
TRBJ1-2 | TRBD1 | TRBV2 | many | TGTGCCAGCAGTTCGTTTGACAGGGTCGTCCATGGCTACACCTTC | CASSSFDRVVHGYTF
TRBJ2-7 | TRBD1 | TRBV2 | - | TGTGCCAGCAGTACGGACAGGGGATTCTCCTACGAGCAGTACTTC | CASSTDRGFSYEQYF
TRBJ2-3 | - | TRBV5-4 | many | TGTGCCAGCAGCCCCGGACAGAGGCACACAGATACGCAGTATTTT | CASSPGQRHTDTQYF
TRBJ2-7 | - | TRBV7-8 | many | TGTGCCAGCAGCTTGGGCGGGGGCATCACCTACGAGCAGTACTTC | CASSLGGGITYEQYF
TRBJ1-5 | - | TRBV7-8 | many | TGTGCCAGCAGCTTAGCTATGTGGGGGAACGATCAGCCCCAGCATTTT | CASSLAMWGNDQPQHF
TRBJ2-3 | - | TRBV20-1 | many | TGCAGTGCTAGAGATTCCGGCGGGACCCGTGCAGATACGCAGTATTTT | CSARDSGGTRADTQYF
TRBJ2-7 | - | TRBV10-3 | many | TGTGCCATCAGAAAAGTACAGGGTTACGAGCAGTACTTC | CAIRKVQGYEQYF
TRBJ2-1 | - | TRBV11-2 | many | TGTGCCAGCAGCTTAGATCGCATTGGGAATGAGCAGTTCTTC | CASSLDRIGNEQFF
TRBJ1-6 | TRBD1 | TRBV5-4 | - | TGTGCCAGCAGCTTGGCTCCCCTTGGGACAGGGACCTATAATTCACCCCTCCACTTT | CASSLAPLGTGTYNSPLHF
TRBJ1-1 | TRBD1 | TRBV2 | many | TGTGCCAGCTCAGGACAGGGGGCTGAAGCTTTCTTT | CASSGQGAEAFF
TRBJ2-7 | - | TRBV29-1 | many | TGCAGCGTTGTGCCGGGTGCAGGTCACTCCTACGAGCAGTACTTC | CSVVPGAGHSYEQYF
TRBJ2-3 | - | TRBV28 | - | TGTGCCAGCAGTCCCGAGCGGTTTCCAGATACGCAGTATTTT | CASSPERFPDTQYF
TRBJ1-2 | - | TRBV7-2 | many | TGTGCCAGCAGCTCGAATATCCTGCTCGGGGGCTACACCTTC | CASSSNILLGGYTF
TRBJ2-2 | - | TRBV7-2 | many | TGTGCCAGCAGCCACACAGGAGGAAGGACCGGGGAGCTGTTTTTT | CASSHTGGRTGELFF
TRBJ1-6 | - | TRBV27 | many | TGTGCCAGCAGTCCTGGCGATTCACCCCTCCACTTT | CASSPGDSPLHF
TRBJ2-7 | TRBD2 | TRBV20-1 | many | TGCAGTGCCATTCCCGGGGGGGCATACGAGCAGTACTTC | CSAIPGGAYEQYF
TRBJ2-5 | - | TRBV28 | many | TGTGCCAGCAGTTTGATCGATACAGCCAAAGAGACCCAGTACTTC | CASSLIDTAKETQYF
TRBJ1-1 | - | TRBV24-1 | many | TGTGCCTGCTCACAAACAGTGAACACTGAAGCTTTCTTT | CACSQTVNTEAFF
TRBJ1-4 | TRBD1 | TRBV5-1 | many | TGCGCCAGCAGCACGGGACAGGGTGGAGGGACAGAAAAACTGTTTTTT | CASSTGQGGGTEKLFF
TRBJ2-3 | - | TRBV20-1 | many | TGCAGTGCTAAACTAGTAGATACGCAGTATTTT | CSAKLVDTQYF
TRBJ2-1 | TRBD1 | TRBV20-1 | many | TGCAGTGCTAGAGATCGCAGGACAGGGGACAATGAGCAGTTCTTC | CSARDRRTGDNEQFF
TRBJ1-1 | - | TRBV20-1 | many | TGCAGTGCTAGAGATCTCATCCGGAACCTCAAGATTGCTTTCTTT | CSARDLIRNLKIAFF
TRBJ1-4 | - | TRBV5-5 | few | TGTGCCAGCAGCTTACCAACTAATGAAAAACTGTTTTTT | CASSLPTNEKLFF
TRBJ1-4 | - | TRBV28 | many | TGTGCCAGCAGTTTCTCCCAGGGCGGGGGCGAAAAACTGTTTTTT | CASSFSQGGGEKLFF
TRBJ2-7 | - | TRBV6-5 | many | TGTGCCAGCAGTTACTGGACAGAGGGCGAGCAGTACTTC | CASSYWTEGEQYF
TRBJ1-2 | TRBD1 | TRBV2 | many | TGTGCCAGCAGTGCCTTGGGACAGAGTCTAGGCTACACCTTC | CASSALGQSLGYTF
TRBJ2-5 | - | TRBV5-1 | many | TGCGCCAGCAGCTCGGTTGGGCGGGATCAAGAGACCCAGTACTTC | CASSSVGRDQETQYF
TRBJ1-4 | - | TRBV5-6 | many | TGTGCCAGCAGCTTTCTCGGGGGAAAACTGTTTTTT | CASSFLGGKLFF
TRBJ2-3 | - | TRBV20-1 | many | TGCAGTGCTAGTTTCCCTCTCACAGATACGCAGTATTTT | CSASFPLTDTQYF
TRBJ1-2 | - | TRBV5-5 | many | TGCGCCAGCAGCTTCGGGGGGGACTATGGCTACACCTTC | CASSFGGDYGYTF
TRBJ2-1 | TRBD2 | TRBV12-3/TRBV12-4 | many | TGTGCCAGCAGTTTAGTGGGGGGGGGTTGGGATGAGCAGTTCTTC | CASSLVGGGWDEQFF
TRBJ2-3 | - | TRBV15 | many | TGTGCCACCAGCAGAAATCGGGGCAGTCGGAGGACTAGCACAGATACGCAGTATTTT | CATSRNRGSRRTSTDTQYF
TRBJ2-5 | - | TRBV7-9 | many | TGTGCCAGCATGGGGGAGGAGACCCAGTACTTC | CASMGEETQYF
TRBJ2-7 | - | TRBV28 | many | TGTGCCAGCAGGGAGCGGTACGAGCAGTACTTC | CASRERYEQYF
TRBJ2-3 | TRBD2 | TRBV5-1 | many | TGCGCCAGCAGCTTGGGTACTAGCGGAGCTAGCACAGATACGCAGTATTTT | CASSLGTSGASTDTQYF
TRBJ2-7 | - | TRBV14 | many | TGTGCCAGCAGCCTTGACAGAGGTAGCTCCTACGAGCAGTACTTC | CASSLDRGSSYEQYF
TRBJ1-5 | - | TRBV24-1 | many | TGTGCCACCAGTGATTGGGCTGGCAATCAGCCCCAGCATTTT | CATSDWAGNQPQHF